These 10 T cell receptor beta chains were sequenced from one sample in a study of identical twins. TCRdb called the 5' RACE reads again in MiXCR, with one record for every CDR3 protein. This table has around 340,000 distinct CDR3 sequences, 9% to 15% appearing once. The same sample was also used in a study of yellow fever vaccine responses in identical twins.

What was sequenced was CD8+ T cells sorted from blood. These receptor sequences come from a woman aged 18-29 years in good health.

This clonotype was seen only a few times. In DNA, the CDR3 is TGTGCCAGCAGCCAAGCGTCCAGTTTCTTGGGCTCCTACGAGCAGTACTTC. Its translation: CASSQASSFLGSYEQYF. The rearrangement links TRBV4-2 to TRBJ2-7; D remains unclear. V shed 1 base and J shed 0 bases, with 16 bases lying between them. The germline V gene has CDR1 LGHNA and CDR2 YNFKEQ. This CDR3 is 17 amino acids long.

This chain joins TRBV19 and TRBJ1-1; no firm D call. This CDR3 comprises 14 residues. The germline gives CDR1 LNHDA, CDR2 SQIVND (reference sequence). Trimming took off 4 bases at V and 0 bases at J, with 9 bases between the two ends. The CDR3 protein is CASSKRTMNTEAFF. In DNA, the CDR3 is TGTGCCAGTAGTAAGCGAACCATGAACACTGAAGCTTTCTTT.

This chain joins TRBV3-1 and TRBJ2-5; D is perhaps TRBD2 (6 bases). V was trimmed by 1 base and J by 2 bases, leaving 11 bases between them. Germline CDR1 reads LGHDT; CDR2 reads YNNKEL (reference sequence). This CDR3 contains 15 residues. Written as DNA, the CDR3 is TGTGCCAGCAGCCAAGTGGCGGGAATACAAGAGACCCAGTACTTC. Its translation: CASSQVAGIQETQYF.

This clonotype has a count of ten or more. The chain links TRBV12-3 or TRBV12-4 to TRBJ2-5; a possible D gene is TRBD1 (6 bases). The CDR3 sequence is 14 residues long. Trimming shortened V by 5 bases and J by 3 bases, and 13 bases separated the two germline ends. The CDR3 here is CASSPTGEEETQYF. The CDR3 DNA is TGTGCCAGCAGTCCGACAGGAGAAGAAGAGACCCAGTACTTC.

The chain joins TRBV5-5 to TRBJ1-3; 7 nucleotides line up with TRBD1. The V segment lost 4 bases and the J segment 4 bases; nucleotides outside the gene matches: 8. Germline-derived CDR1 and CDR2 are SGHKS and YYEKEE (reference sequence). This CDR3 contains 15 residues. CDR3 region: CASSAGQASGNTIYF. CDR3 nucleotide sequence: TGTGCCAGCAGCGCCGGACAGGCGTCGGGAAACACCATATATTTT.

This clonotype was seen only a few times. The chain recombines TRBV7-9 with TRBJ2-5, with 7 bases identical to TRBD2. CDR3 size: 12 residues. After removal of 5 bases from V and 3 bases from J, the junction contained 0 bases not matched to a gene. CDR1 is SEHNR and CDR2 is FQNEAQ in the germline V gene (reference sequence). CDR3 sequence: CASSGGEETQYF. CDR3 sequence (DNA): TGTGCCAGCAGCGGGGGGGAAGAGACCCAGTACTTC.

In its sample, this clonotype was seen a few times. The V call is TRBV28, the J call TRBJ2-5, with 10 nucleotides matching TRBD2. This CDR3 is built from 16 residues. The J segment lost 2 bases and the V segment lost 5 bases, leaving 8 bases of the junction unmatched. CDR1 and CDR2 from the germline V gene are MDHEN and SYDVKM. DNA of the CDR3: TGTGCCAGCAGTCCCCGGACTAGCGGAATACAAGAGACCCAGTACTTC. This codes for CASSPRTSGIQETQYF.

This clonotype was picked up a small number of times. The gene calls are TRBV2 and TRBJ1-1, with 7 bases aligning to TRBD1. The CDR3 spans 13 residues. V shed 11 bases and J 0 bases; nucleotides not matched to a gene: 6. CDR1 is SNHLY and CDR2 is FYNNEI in the germline V gene. The CDR3 DNA reads as TGTGCCGTTATGGGACAGATGAACACTGAAGCTTTCTTT. It yields the protein CAVMGQMNTEAFF.

The table lists this clonotype with a few counts. The chain carries TRBV7-9 and TRBJ1-4; D unresolved. Germline V gene sequence: CDR1 SEHNR, CDR2 FQNEAQ (reference sequence). The CDR3 spans 13 residues. The ends were cut back, 5 bases at V and 3 bases at J, with 7 bases in the middle. This CDR3 is CASSPPPNEKLFF. The CDR3 nucleotides are TGTGCCAGCAGCCCCCCCCCTAATGAAAAACTGTTTTTT.

This clonotype has just a few counts. The chain uses TRBV20-1 and TRBJ2-1, with D uncertain. Germline assignment: CDR1 DFQATT and CDR2 SNEGSKA (reference sequence). The CDR3 has 14 amino acids. V dropped 1 base and J dropped 0 bases, with 7 bases sitting between them. This CDR3 is CSARAPGSYNEQFF. CDR3 bases: TGCAGTGCTAGAGCACCAGGCTCCTACAATGAGCAGTTCTTC.